These 29 T cell receptor beta chains were sequenced from one sample in a study of OX40 agonist ivuxolimab in advanced cancers. Sequencing used immunoSEQ multiplex PCR; TCRdb keeps in-frame clones, though not all of them. This sample carries just under 85,000 clones, about 81% of them seen once, and the ten largest clones take 7.3%. Material: CD4+ or CD8+ T cells sorted from blood, obtained in a trial of the OX40 agonist ivuxolimab. These receptors were collected from an adult with an advanced solid tumor such as melanoma, head and neck, liver or kidney cancer.

This chain links TRBV2 with TRBJ2-4, with D possibly TRBD2 on 7 matching bases. V lost 7 bases to trimming and J lost 2 bases, with 21 bases between them. The CDR3 totals 17 residues. Per the germline V gene, CDR1 is SNHLY and CDR2 is FYNNEI. CDR3 in amino acids: CASTEGGFGTTKNIQYF. The CDR3 nucleotides read TGTGCCAGCACCGAGGGGGGGTTCGGTACTACCAAAAACATTCAGTACTTC.

The chain uses TRBV29-1 and TRBJ2-5; weak D call: TRBD1 (6 bases). This CDR3 has 14 amino acids. The germline V gene encodes CDR1 SQVTM and CDR2 ANQGSEA. The V end lost 7 bases, the J end lost 1 base, and 16 bases lay between the germline ends. DNA of the CDR3: TGCAGCGCCGCCGGACAGATTGCCCAAGAGACCCAGTACTTC. Amino acids: CSAAGQIAQETQYF.

The rearrangement uses TRBV6-1 and TRBJ2-7, with D tentatively TRBD1 or TRBD2 (5 bases each). Germline V gene sequence: CDR1 MNHNS, CDR2 SASEGT. Trimming took 5 bases from V and 0 from J, leaving 14 bases between them. This CDR3 has 15 amino acids. The CDR3, as DNA: TGTGCCAGCAGTCGCCGAGGGGATATCTCCTACGAGCAGTACTTC. Its translation is CASSRRGDISYEQYF.

The V and J genes are TRBV19 and TRBJ2-2; D might be TRBD1 or TRBD2, each matching 6 bases. V was cut by 10 bases and J by 6 bases, with 18 bases left in between. This CDR3 is 14 amino acids long. Per the germline V gene, CDR1 is LNHDA and CDR2 is SQIVND (reference sequence). CDR3 sequence: CAIQWGARAGELFF. DNA of the CDR3: TGTGCCATTCAATGGGGGGCTAGGGCCGGGGAGCTGTTTTTT.

The chain uses TRBV29-1 and TRBJ2-1, with 8 bases lining up with TRBD2. Germline CDR1 and CDR2: SQVTM and ANQGSEA. Germline trimming cut 7 bases from V and 8 bases from J; bases unmatched to any gene: 16. The CDR3 has 15 residues. The DNA for the CDR3 is TGCAGCGGAAAAGCGGGAGTCGGATATCGGTATGAGCAGTTCTTC. Protein: CSGKAGVGYRYEQFF.

This sequence joins TRBV7-8 and TRBJ2-5, with 8 bases identical to TRBD1. The germline gives CDR1 SGHVS, CDR2 FQNEAQ. With 4 bases clipped from V and 7 bases from J, the junction kept 5 bases outside the gene matches. CDR3 length equals 13 residues. In nucleotides, the CDR3 is TGTGCCAGCAGCTCAAGGACAGGGAGGACCCAGTACTTC. This gives the protein CASSSRTGRTQYF.

V usage is TRBV9 and J usage is TRBJ2-3, with 9 bases matching TRBD1. V dropped 0 bases and J dropped 3; count of bases not matched to a gene: 11. Germline V lookup: CDR1 SGDLS, CDR2 YYNGEE. This CDR3 has 18 amino acids. DNA for the CDR3: TGTGCCAGCAGCGTAGGGCCTTCACAGGGGGCAAGTACAGATACGCAGTATTTT. Translation gives CASSVGPSQGASTDTQYF.

The chain carries TRBV6-6 and TRBJ2-7; D is unresolved. Germline V gene data show CDR1 as MNHNY and CDR2 as SVGAGI (reference sequence). The V end was cut by 4 bases, the J end by 6 bases, with 7 bases between. This CDR3 has 11 residues. The CDR3 coding sequence is TGTGCCAGCAGTTCTACCTTCGAGCAGTACTTC. Its translation is CASSSTFEQYF.

The chain employs TRBV29-1 and TRBJ2-7; D is tentatively TRBD1 or TRBD2 (5 bases each). CDR1 and CDR2 (germline): SQVTM, ANQGSEA. The CDR3 extends over 14 amino acids. The V gene lost 1 base and the J gene lost 2 bases, with 12 bases spanning the gap. CDR3 loop: CSVEVSVGAYEQYF. DNA for the CDR3: TGCAGCGTTGAAGTGTCAGTGGGGGCCTACGAGCAGTACTTC.

V usage is TRBV2 and J usage is TRBJ2-3; 8 bases agree with TRBD2. This CDR3 spans 15 amino acids. Looked up from germline, CDR1 is SNHLY and CDR2 is FYNNEI. V lost 4 bases to trimming and J lost 6 bases; unmatched junction nucleotides: 9. CDR3 bases: TGTGCCAGCAGTGGGGGGAGCGGGGGCCTGGATACGCAGTATTTT. Translated: CASSGGSGGLDTQYF.

The chain employs TRBV11-3 and TRBJ2-5; D is unclear. The end of the DNA aligns better with TRBJ2-7, so the J call may be wrong. Germline V lookup: CDR1 SGHNT, CDR2 YENEEA. The CDR3 covers 11 residues. CDR3 region: CASSREYEQYF. DNA for the CDR3: TGTGCCAGCAGCAGAGAATACGAGCAGTACTTC.

The chain uses TRBV1 and TRBJ1-5. TRBV1 is a recognized pseudogene. The CDR3 sequence is 15 residues long. The CDR3 nucleotides read TGCACCAGCAGCCAAGATCGGGGTAGCAATCAGCCCCAGCATTTT. This gives the protein CTSSQDRGSNQPQHF.

The gene calls are TRBV2 and TRBJ1-2, with D perhaps TRBD1 (5 bases). The V gene lost 2 bases and the J gene lost 1 base, with 11 bases spanning the gap. Looked up from germline, CDR1 is SNHLY and CDR2 is FYNNEI. The CDR3 has 15 residues. CDR3 residues: CASSERDPYNYGYTF. In DNA, the CDR3 is TGTGCCAGCAGTGAAAGGGACCCCTATAACTATGGCTACACCTTC.

The CDR3 spells CASSTLGQPNTGELFF. As DNA, the CDR3 is TGTGCCAGCAGCACCCTCGGACAGCCGAACACCGGGGAGCTGTTTTTT. The V and J genes are TRBV5-6 and TRBJ2-2; the D gene is possibly TRBD1 (6 bases). V gave up 4 bases and J gave up 0 bases, with 13 bases separating them. The CDR3 loop spans 16 amino acids. Germline-derived CDR1 and CDR2 are SGHDT and YYEEEE.

The chain uses TRBV27 and TRBJ1-1; D not resolved. The V end lost 5 bases, the J end lost 2 bases, and 9 bases lay between the germline ends. Germline CDR1 reads MNHEY; CDR2 reads SMNVEV (reference sequence). The CDR3 consists of 13 residues. DNA of the CDR3: TGTGCCAGCAGTCTAAATTTCAACACTGAAGCTTTCTTT. Its translation: CASSLNFNTEAFF.

This clone was seen only once. The chain joins TRBV5-1 to TRBJ2-1; 11 positions match TRBD2. V dropped 4 bases and J dropped 3; count of bases not matched to a gene: 12. The length of the CDR3 is 18 residues. CDR1 is SGHRS and CDR2 is YFSETQ in the germline V gene. The CDR3 sequence is CASSRLGGTSGGYNEQFF. The CDR3 coding sequence is TGCGCCAGCAGCCGCTTGGGAGGGACTAGCGGAGGCTACAATGAGCAGTTCTTC.

The chain uses TRBV10-3 and TRBJ1-5, with D perhaps matching TRBD1 (6 bases). With 10 bases removed from V and 4 bases from J, the gap between germline ends came to 14 bases. The CDR3 runs to 13 residues. Germline values: CDR1 ENHRY, CDR2 SYGVKD. The CDR3 DNA reads TGTGCCAAAATAGGACAGTCAAATCAGCCCCAGCATTTT. This encodes CAKIGQSNQPQHF.

The V call is TRBV5-1, the J call TRBJ2-1; weak D call: TRBD2 (5 bases). Germline V gene data show CDR1 as SGHRS and CDR2 as YFSETQ. The CDR3 is 13 residues long. The germline V and J ends were trimmed by 5 bases and 6 bases, with 12 bases remaining between them. DNA for the CDR3: TGCGCCAGCAGACTAGGAGTCCTCAATGAGCAGTTCTTC. It specifies CASRLGVLNEQFF.

The V and J genes are TRBV6-1 and TRBJ2-7; no reliable D call. Trimming took 4 bases from V and 6 from J, leaving 19 bases between them. Germline values: CDR1 MNHNS, CDR2 SASEGT. CDR3 length: 15 residues. The CDR3 loop is CASSGRTLVLREQYF. In nucleotides, the CDR3 is TGTGCCAGCAGTGGGCGAACGCTAGTATTACGCGAGCAGTACTTC.

The CDR3 bases are TGCGCCAGCAGGATAGCCCCAGGACAGACATCCTATGGCTACACCTTC. Protein sequence: CASRIAPGQTSYGYTF. V usage is TRBV5-1 and J usage is TRBJ1-2; D might be TRBD1 (6 bases). This CDR3 spans 16 amino acids. The germline V and J ends were trimmed by 5 bases and 4 bases, with 21 bases remaining between them. Per the germline V gene, CDR1 is SGHRS and CDR2 is YFSETQ.

This chain uses TRBV9 with TRBJ1-5; 7 bases are a match to TRBD1. J was trimmed by 5 bases and V by 4 bases; bases with no gene match: 6. This CDR3 region has 14 residues. Germline assignment: CDR1 SGDLS and CDR2 YYNGEE. The DNA for the CDR3 is TGTGCCAGCAGCCGCCGGGACAGTTATCAGCCCCAGCATTTT. Its translation is CASSRRDSYQPQHF. The whole variable domain, filled in from reference TRBV9 and TRBJ1-5, reads DSGVTQTPKHLITATGQRVTLRCSPRSGDLSVYWYQQSLDQGLQFLIQYYNGEERAKGNILERFSAQQFPDLHSELNLSSLELGDSALYFCASSRRDSYQPQHFGDGTRLSIL.

V usage is TRBV28 and J usage is TRBJ1-4; D is unresolved. This CDR3 has 16 amino acids. V was cut by 1 base and J by 8 bases, with 17 bases left in between. Germline V gene data show CDR1 as MDHEN and CDR2 as SYDVKM. CDR3 in amino acids: CASSLLARRAQEKLFF. The DNA for the CDR3 is TGTGCCAGCAGTTTATTAGCCCGGAGGGCTCAGGAAAAACTGTTTTTT.

The gene calls are TRBV9 and TRBJ2-3; D call uncertain. Germline V lookup: CDR1 SGDLS, CDR2 YYNGEE. V dropped 0 bases and J dropped 6 bases, with 2 bases sitting between them. The CDR3 covers 11 residues. The CDR3 nucleotides are TGTGCCAGCAGCGTAGCGGATACGCAGTATTTT. It codes for CASSVADTQYF.

V is TRBV6-1 and J is TRBJ1-5, with D hard to call. Trimming cost V 6 bases and J 2 bases, with 14 bases left between them. Germline CDR1 and CDR2: MNHNS and SASEGT. The CDR3 runs 15 residues. The CDR3 loop is CASSLEPGGNQPQHF. The CDR3 DNA sequence: TGTGCCAGCAGCCTCGAACCGGGAGGCAATCAGCCCCAGCATTTT.

V usage is TRBV27 and J usage is TRBJ2-5; D uncertain. The J call could be wrong; TRBJ2-7 is a better fit for the DNA end. Germline V lookup: CDR1 MNHEY, CDR2 SMNVEV (reference sequence). The CDR3 has 11 residues. CDR3 nucleotides: TGTGCCAGCAGCTTAGGGAACGAGCAGTACTTC. Its protein product is CASSLGNEQYF.

Only a few counts were recorded for this clone. The chain has TRBV5-1 and TRBJ1-1, with no clear D. V was clipped by 5 bases and J by 0 bases, with 11 bases between them. The CDR3 totals 14 residues. Germline CDR1 and CDR2: SGHRS and YFSETQ. As DNA, the CDR3 is TGCGCCAGCAGGGTCGAGGTCGTGAACACTGAAGCTTTCTTT. Protein: CASRVEVVNTEAFF.

This chain joins TRBV30 and TRBJ2-7, with TRBD2 matching 7 bases. Germline V CDR1 and CDR2: GTSNPN, SVGIG (reference sequence). V trimming: 6 bases; J trimming: 7 bases; junction bases outside the gene matches: 15. This CDR3 region has 14 residues. This chain's CDR3 is CACRNQGLLGEQYF. CDR3 DNA sequence: TGTGCCTGTAGGAACCAGGGACTACTGGGGGAGCAGTACTTC.

The rearrangement joins TRBV18 to TRBJ1-1; D possibly corresponds to TRBD1 (6 bases). The CDR3 runs to 15 residues. Trimming took 4 bases from V and 1 from J, leaving 13 bases between them. CDR1 and CDR2 (germline): KGHSH, LQKENI. CDR3 residues: CASSLGQSPNTEAFF. The CDR3 DNA reads as TGTGCCAGCTCACTAGGACAGTCACCGAACACTGAAGCTTTCTTT.

The V gene is TRBV7-6, the J gene TRBJ1-6; D is ambiguous. The germline CDR1 and CDR2 sequences are SGHVS and FNYEAQ. Trimming took 11 bases from V and 0 from J, leaving 17 bases between them. The CDR3 length is 16 residues. CDR3 sequence reads: CAVQKDGSSYNSPLHF. The CDR3 DNA reads TGTGCCGTCCAGAAGGACGGAAGCTCCTATAATTCACCCCTCCACTTT.